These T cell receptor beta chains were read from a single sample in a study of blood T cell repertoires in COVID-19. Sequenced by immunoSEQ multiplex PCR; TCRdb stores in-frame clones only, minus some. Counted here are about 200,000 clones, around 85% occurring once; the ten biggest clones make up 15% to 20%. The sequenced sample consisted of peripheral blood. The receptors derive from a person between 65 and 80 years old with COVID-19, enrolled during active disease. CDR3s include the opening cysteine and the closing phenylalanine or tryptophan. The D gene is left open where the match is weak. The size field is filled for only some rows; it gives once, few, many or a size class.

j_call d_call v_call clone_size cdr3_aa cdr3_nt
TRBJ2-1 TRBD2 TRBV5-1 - CASSLARSSGAYNEQFF TGCGCCAGCAGCTTGGCGAGATCTAGCGGGGCCTACAATGAGCAGTTCTTC
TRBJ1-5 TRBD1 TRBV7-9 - CASSPFGGGLNQPQHF TGTGCCAGCAGCCCCTTTGGAGGGGGCCTCAATCAGCCCCAGCATTTT
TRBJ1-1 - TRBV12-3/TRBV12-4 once CASSYTNTEAFF TGTGCCAGCAGCTATACGAACACTGAAGCTTTCTTT
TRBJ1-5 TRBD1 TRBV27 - CASSRKHPGQGLGQPQHF TGTGCCAGCAGTAGAAAACACCCGGGACAGGGGTTAGGTCAGCCCCAGCATTTT
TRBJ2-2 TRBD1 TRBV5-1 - CASSTGQGAREAGTGELFF TGCGCCAGCAGCACGGGACAGGGGGCGCGGGAGGCCGGCACCGGGGAGCTGTTTTTT
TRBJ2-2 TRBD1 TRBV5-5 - CASRLDRGDTGELFF TGTGCCAGCAGACTGGACAGGGGAGACACCGGGGAGCTGTTTTTT
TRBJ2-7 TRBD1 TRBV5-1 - CASSLGTGTYYEQYF TGCGCCAGCAGCTTGGGGACAGGGACATACTACGAGCAGTACTTC
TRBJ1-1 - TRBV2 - CASGPLGGPEAFF TGTGCCAGCGGCCCACTGGGGGGGCCTGAAGCTTTCTTT
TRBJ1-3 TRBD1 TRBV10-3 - CAISTGANSGNTIYF TGTGCCATCAGCACAGGGGCCAACTCTGGAAACACCATATATTTT
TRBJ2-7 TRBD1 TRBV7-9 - CASSFPGQGLAEQYF TGTGCCAGCAGCTTCCCGGGACAGGGGTTGGCCGAGCAGTACTTC
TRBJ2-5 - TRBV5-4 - CASSLTPGPETQYF TGTGCCAGCAGCTTGACACCTGGGCCCGAGACCCAGTACTTC
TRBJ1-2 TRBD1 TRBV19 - CASSIDRGWNGYTF TGTGCCAGTAGTATCGACAGGGGGTGGAATGGCTACACCTTC
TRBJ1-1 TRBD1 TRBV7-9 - CASRPPTGGGEAFF TGTGCCAGCAGGCCCCCCACAGGGGGGGGTGAAGCTTTCTTT
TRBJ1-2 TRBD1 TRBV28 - CATGDRARYGYTF TGTGCCACCGGAGACAGGGCGAGGTATGGCTACACCTTC
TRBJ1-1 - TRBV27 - CASSPWTPGGTEAFF TGTGCCAGCAGTCCATGGACCCCGGGGGGGACTGAAGCTTTCTTT
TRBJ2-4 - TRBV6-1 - CASSEPSGWAKNIQYF TGTGCCAGCAGTGAACCATCAGGGTGGGCCAAAAACATTCAGTACTTC
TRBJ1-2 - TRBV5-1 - CASSLVRQGSNYGYTF TGCGCCAGCAGCTTGGTCAGGCAGGGATCTAACTATGGCTACACCTTC
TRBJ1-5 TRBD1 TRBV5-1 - CASSLEGQVAQPQHF TGCGCCAGCAGCTTGGAGGGACAGGTGGCTCAGCCCCAGCATTTT
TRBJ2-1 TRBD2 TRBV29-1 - CSVEGTSGPSSYNEQFF TGCAGCGTTGAGGGGACTAGCGGGCCTAGCTCCTACAATGAGCAGTTCTTC
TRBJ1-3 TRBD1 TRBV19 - CASSTDRAGNTIYF TGTGCCAGTAGTACCGACAGGGCTGGAAACACCATATATTTT
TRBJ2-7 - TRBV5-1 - CASSSQGHSYEQYF TGCGCCAGCAGCTCCCAGGGGCACTCCTACGAGCAGTACTTC
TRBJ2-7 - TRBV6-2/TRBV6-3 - CASSGVSSYEQYF TGTGCCAGCAGTGGAGTTTCCTCCTACGAGCAGTACTTC
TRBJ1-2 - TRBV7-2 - CASSLVGGKGAYGYTF TGTGCCAGCAGCTTAGTTGGGGGGAAAGGAGCCTATGGCTACACCTTC
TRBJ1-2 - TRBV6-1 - CASSEQLGQRNYGYTF TGTGCCAGCAGTGAACAGCTGGGGCAGAGGAACTATGGCTACACCTTC
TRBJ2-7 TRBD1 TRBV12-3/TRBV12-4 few CASSWTGYEQYF TGTGCCAGCAGTTGGACAGGCTACGAGCAGTACTTC
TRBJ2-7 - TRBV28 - CASSLLLGIGDYYEQYF TGTGCCAGCAGTTTATTACTGGGAATAGGAGACTACTACGAGCAGTACTTC